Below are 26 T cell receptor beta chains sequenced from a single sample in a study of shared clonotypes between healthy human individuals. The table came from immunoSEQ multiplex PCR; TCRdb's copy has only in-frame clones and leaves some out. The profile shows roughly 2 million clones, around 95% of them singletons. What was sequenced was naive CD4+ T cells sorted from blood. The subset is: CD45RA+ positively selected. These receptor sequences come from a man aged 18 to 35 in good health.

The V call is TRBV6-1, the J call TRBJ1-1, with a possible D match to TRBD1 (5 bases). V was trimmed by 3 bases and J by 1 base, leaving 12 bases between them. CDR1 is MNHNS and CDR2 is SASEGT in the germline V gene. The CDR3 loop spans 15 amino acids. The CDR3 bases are TGTGCCAGCAGTGACGCGGGGCAGAGGAACACTGAAGCTTTCTTT. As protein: CASSDAGQRNTEAFF.

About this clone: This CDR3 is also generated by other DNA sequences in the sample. The CDR3 coding sequence is TGTGCCAGCTCACCAGGGACAGGGCGATACGAGCAGTACTTC. It is translated as CASSPGTGRYEQYF. This chain joins TRBV18 and TRBJ2-7; 9 bases are shared with TRBD1. This CDR3 contains 14 residues. V was pared by 2 bases and J by 4 bases, with 3 bases of the junction left unmatched. Germline values: CDR1 KGHSH, CDR2 LQKENI.

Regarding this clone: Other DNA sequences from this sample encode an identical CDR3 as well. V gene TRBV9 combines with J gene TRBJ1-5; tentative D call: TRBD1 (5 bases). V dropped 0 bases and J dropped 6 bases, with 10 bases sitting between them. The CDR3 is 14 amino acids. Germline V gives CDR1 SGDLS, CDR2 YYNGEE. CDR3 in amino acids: CASSVGSRGQPQHF. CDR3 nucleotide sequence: TGTGCCAGCAGCGTAGGTAGTAGGGGTCAGCCCCAGCATTTT.

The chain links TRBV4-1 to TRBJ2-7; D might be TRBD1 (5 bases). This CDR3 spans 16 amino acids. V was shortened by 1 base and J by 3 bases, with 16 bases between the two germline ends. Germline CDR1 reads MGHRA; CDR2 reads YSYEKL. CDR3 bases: TGCGCCAGCAGCCAAGTGATAAGGACACCTCACTACGAGCAGTACTTC. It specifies CASSQVIRTPHYEQYF.

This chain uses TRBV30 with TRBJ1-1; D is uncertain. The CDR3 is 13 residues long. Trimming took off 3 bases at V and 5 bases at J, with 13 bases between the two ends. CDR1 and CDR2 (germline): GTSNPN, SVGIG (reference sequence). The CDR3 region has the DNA TGTGCCTGGAGGGGAAGGGTGGCGACTGAAGCTTTCTTT. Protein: CAWRGRVATEAFF. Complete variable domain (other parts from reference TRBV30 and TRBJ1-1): SQTIHQWPATLVQPVGSPLSLECTVEGTSNPNLYWYRQAAGRGLQLLFYSVGIGQISSEVPQNLSASRPQDRQFILSSKKLLLSDSGFYLCAWRGRVATEAFFGQGTRLTVV.

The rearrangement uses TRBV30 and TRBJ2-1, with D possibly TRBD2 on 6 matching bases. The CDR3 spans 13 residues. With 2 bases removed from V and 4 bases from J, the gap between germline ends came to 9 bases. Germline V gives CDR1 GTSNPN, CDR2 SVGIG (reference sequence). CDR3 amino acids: CAWSMGLYNEQFF. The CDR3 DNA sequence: TGTGCCTGGAGTATGGGACTTTACAATGAGCAGTTCTTC.

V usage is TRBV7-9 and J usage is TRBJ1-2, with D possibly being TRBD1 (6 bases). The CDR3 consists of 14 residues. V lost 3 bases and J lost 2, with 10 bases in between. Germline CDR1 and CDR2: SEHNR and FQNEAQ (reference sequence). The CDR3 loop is CASSFGQSNYGYTF. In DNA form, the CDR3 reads TGTGCCAGCAGCTTTGGACAGTCGAACTATGGCTACACCTTC.

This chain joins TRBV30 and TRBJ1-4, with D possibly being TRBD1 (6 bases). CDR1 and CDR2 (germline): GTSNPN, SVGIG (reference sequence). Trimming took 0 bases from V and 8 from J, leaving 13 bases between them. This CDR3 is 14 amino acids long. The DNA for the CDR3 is TGTGCCTGGAGTGTAAGGGGGGGATGGGAAAAACTGTTTTTT. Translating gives CAWSVRGGWEKLFF.

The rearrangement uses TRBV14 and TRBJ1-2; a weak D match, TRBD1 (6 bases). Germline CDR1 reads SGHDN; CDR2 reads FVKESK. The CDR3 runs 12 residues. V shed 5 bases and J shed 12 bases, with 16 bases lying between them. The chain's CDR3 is CASSSGESGDTF. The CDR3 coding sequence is TGTGCCAGCAGCTCCGGCGAGTCAGGGGACACCTTC. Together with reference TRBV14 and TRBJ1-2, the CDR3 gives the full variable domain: EAGVTQFPSHSVIEKGQTVTLRCDPISGHDNLYWYRRVMGKEIKFLLHFVKESKQDESGMPNNRFLAERTGGTYSTLKVQPAELEDSGVYFCASSSGESGDTFGSGTRLTVV.

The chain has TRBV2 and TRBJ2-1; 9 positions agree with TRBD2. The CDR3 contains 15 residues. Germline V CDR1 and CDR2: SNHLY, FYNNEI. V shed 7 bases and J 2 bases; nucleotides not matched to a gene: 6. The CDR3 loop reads CASIPSGGPYNEQFF. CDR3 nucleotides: TGTGCCAGCATCCCGAGCGGGGGGCCCTACAATGAGCAGTTCTTC. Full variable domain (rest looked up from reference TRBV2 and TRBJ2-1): EPEVTQTPSHQVTQMGQEVILRCVPISNHLYFYWYRQILGQKVEFLVSFYNNEISEKSEIFDDQFSVERPDGSNFTLKIRSTKLEDSAMYFCASIPSGGPYNEQFFGPGTRLTVL.

The CDR3 DNA reads as TGTGCCAGCAGCATGGGGGGGAGTTATGGCTACACCTTC. It yields the protein CASSMGGSYGYTF. J is TRBJ1-2 and V is TRBV5-4, with a possible D match to TRBD1 (5 bases). Germline CDR1 and CDR2: SGHNT and YYREEE (reference sequence). The V end lost 4 bases, the J end lost 5 bases, and 12 bases lay between the germline ends. The CDR3 contains 13 residues.

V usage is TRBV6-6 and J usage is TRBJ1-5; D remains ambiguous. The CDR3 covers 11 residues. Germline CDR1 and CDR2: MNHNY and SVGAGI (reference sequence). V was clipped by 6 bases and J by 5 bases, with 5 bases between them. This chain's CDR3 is CASRSDQPQHF. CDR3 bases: TGTGCCAGCAGGTCCGATCAGCCCCAGCATTTT.

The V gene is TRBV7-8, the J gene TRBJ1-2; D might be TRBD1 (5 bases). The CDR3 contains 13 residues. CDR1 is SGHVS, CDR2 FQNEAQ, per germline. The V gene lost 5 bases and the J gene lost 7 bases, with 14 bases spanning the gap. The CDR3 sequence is CASSHGGLVGYTF. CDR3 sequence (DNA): TGTGCCAGCAGCCATGGGGGATTGGTTGGCTACACCTTC.

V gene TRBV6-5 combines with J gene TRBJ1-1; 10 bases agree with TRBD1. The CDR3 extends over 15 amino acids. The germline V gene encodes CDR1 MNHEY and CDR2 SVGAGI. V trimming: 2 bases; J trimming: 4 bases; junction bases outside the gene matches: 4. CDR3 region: CASSYTWTGGTEAFF. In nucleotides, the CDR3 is TGTGCCAGCAGTTACACCTGGACAGGGGGCACTGAAGCTTTCTTT.

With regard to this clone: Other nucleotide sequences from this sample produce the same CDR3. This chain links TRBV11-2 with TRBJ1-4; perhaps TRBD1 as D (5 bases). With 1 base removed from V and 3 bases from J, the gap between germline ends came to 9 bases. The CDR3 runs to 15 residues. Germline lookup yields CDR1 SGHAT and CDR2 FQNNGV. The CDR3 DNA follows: TGTGCCAGCAGCTTAGTAAGGGGTTCTAATGAAAAACTGTTTTTT. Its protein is CASSLVRGSNEKLFF. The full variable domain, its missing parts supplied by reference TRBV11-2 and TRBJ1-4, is EAGVAQSPRYKIIEKRQSVAFWCNPISGHATLYWYQQILGQGPKLLIQFQNNGVVDDSQLPKDRFSAERLKGVDSTLKIQPAKLEDSAVYLCASSLVRGSNEKLFFGSGTQLSVL.

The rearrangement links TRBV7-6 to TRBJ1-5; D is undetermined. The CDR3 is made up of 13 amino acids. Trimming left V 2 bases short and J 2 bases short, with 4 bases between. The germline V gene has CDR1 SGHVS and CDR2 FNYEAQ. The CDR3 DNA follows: TGTGCCAGCAGCTTATACGGCAATCAGCCCCAGCATTTT. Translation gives CASSLYGNQPQHF.

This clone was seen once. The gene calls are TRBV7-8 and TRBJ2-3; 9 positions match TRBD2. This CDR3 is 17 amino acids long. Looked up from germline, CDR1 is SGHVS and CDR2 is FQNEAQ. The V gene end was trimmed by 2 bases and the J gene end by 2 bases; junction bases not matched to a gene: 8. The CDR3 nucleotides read TGTGCCAGCAGCTTATTGGGTAGCGGGAGAACCACAGATACGCAGTATTTT. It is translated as CASSLLGSGRTTDTQYF.

For the CDR3, the DNA is TGTGCCAGCTCACTCCAAATACAGGGTCTCTATGGCTACACCTTC. It yields the protein CASSLQIQGLYGYTF. The J gene is TRBJ1-2, the V gene TRBV18; a possible D gene is TRBD1 (6 bases). The V end was cut by 4 bases, the J end by 4 bases, with 16 bases between. The CDR3 runs to 15 residues. Germline V gene sequence: CDR1 KGHSH, CDR2 LQKENI.

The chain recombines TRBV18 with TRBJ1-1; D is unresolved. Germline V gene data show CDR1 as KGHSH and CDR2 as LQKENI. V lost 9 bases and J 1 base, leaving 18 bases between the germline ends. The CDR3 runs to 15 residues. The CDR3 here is CASFGLGPGNTEAFF. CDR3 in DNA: TGTGCCAGTTTCGGCTTGGGTCCGGGGAACACTGAAGCTTTCTTT.

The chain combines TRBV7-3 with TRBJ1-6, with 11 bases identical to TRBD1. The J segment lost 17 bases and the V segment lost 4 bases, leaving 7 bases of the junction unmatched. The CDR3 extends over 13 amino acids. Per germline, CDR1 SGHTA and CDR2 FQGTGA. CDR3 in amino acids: CASSSTDRGPFHF. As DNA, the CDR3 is TGTGCCAGCAGCTCGACGGACAGGGGGCCCTTCCACTTT.

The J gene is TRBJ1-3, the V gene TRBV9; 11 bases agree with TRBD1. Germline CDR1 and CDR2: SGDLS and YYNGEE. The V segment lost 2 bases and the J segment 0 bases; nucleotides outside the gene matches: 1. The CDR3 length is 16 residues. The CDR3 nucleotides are TGTGCCAGCAGCGTGGGACAGGGGGTCTCTGGAAACACCATATATTTT. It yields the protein CASSVGQGVSGNTIYF.

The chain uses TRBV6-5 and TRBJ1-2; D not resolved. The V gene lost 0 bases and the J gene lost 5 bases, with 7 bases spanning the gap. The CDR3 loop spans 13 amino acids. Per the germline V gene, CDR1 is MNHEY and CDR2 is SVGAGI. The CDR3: CASSYSIGYGYTF. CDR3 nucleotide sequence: TGTGCCAGCAGTTACTCGATCGGATATGGCTACACCTTC.

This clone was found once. This CDR3 is CASSFQAGGPEETQYF. The CDR3 nucleotides read TGTGCCAGCAGCTTCCAAGCAGGGGGCCCTGAAGAGACCCAGTACTTC. V is TRBV7-2 and J is TRBJ2-5, with 8 bases fitting TRBD1. The CDR3 runs 16 residues. CDR1 and CDR2 (germline): SGHTA, FQGNSA. The V segment lost 3 bases and the J segment 3 bases; nucleotides outside the gene matches: 9.

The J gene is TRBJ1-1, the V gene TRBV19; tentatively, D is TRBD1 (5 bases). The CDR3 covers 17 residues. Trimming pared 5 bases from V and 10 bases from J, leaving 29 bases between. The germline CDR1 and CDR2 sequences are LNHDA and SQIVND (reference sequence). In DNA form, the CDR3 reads TGTGCCAGTAGTTCCCCAGCCGAAAGGGACGGCCGCAGCTTAGCTTTCTTT. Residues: CASSSPAERDGRSLAFF.

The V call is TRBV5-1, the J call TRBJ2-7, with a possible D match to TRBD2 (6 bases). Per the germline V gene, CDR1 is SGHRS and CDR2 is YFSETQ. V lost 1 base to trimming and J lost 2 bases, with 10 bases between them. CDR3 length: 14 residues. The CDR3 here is CASSLMAGTYEQYF. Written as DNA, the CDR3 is TGCGCCAGCAGCTTGATGGCGGGAACCTACGAGCAGTACTTC.

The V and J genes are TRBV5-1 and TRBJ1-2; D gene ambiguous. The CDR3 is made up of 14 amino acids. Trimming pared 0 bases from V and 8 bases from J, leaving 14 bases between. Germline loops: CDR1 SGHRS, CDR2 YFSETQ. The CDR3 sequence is CASSLDSSTLGYTF. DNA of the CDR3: TGCGCCAGCAGCTTGGACAGCTCTACTCTAGGCTACACCTTC. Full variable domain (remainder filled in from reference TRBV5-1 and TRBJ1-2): KAGVTQTPRYLIKTRGQQVTLSCSPISGHRSVSWYQQTPGQGLQFLFEYFSETQRNKGNFPGRFSGRQFSNSRSEMNVSTLELGDSALYLCASSLDSSTLGYTFGSGTRLTVV.